This T cell receptor beta chain appears in the sequencing data of a study of blood T cell repertoires in COVID-19. About the study: Acute and convalescent COVID-19 samples came from the United States, Italy and Spain.

Method: immunoSEQ multiplex PCR; TCRdb's copy keeps in-frame clones and lacks some. The sample consists of 180,000 or so clones, roughly nine tenths of them appearing once. Germline V gene sequence: CDR1 SGHRS, CDR2 YFSETQ. The V gene lost 0 bases and the J gene lost 1 base, with 10 bases spanning the gap. This CDR3 spans 15 amino acids. The specimen sequenced was peripheral blood. This receptor was identified in a young man with acute or convalescent COVID-19. The chain is built from TRBV5-1 and TRBJ1-1; D gene uncertain. The CDR3 DNA is TGCGCCAGCAGCTTGGCTTTGGCTTCGAACACTGAAGCTTTCTTT. It codes for CASSLALASNTEAFF.